The 21 T cell receptor beta chains presented below share a single source sample, sequenced in a study of PD-L1 blockade in urothelial cancer. Assay used: immunoSEQ multiplex PCR; TCRdb lists only in-frame clones, some missing. Found here are tens of thousands of clones, about four fifths of them singletons; the top ten hold about 9.4%. Time point meaning: pretreatment peripheral blood. The source was PBMCs, collected around atezolizumab (anti-PD-L1) treatment. These receptors were collected from a man aged 65 to 85 with urothelial cancer.

V usage is TRBV19 and J usage is TRBJ2-7; 9 bases align to TRBD2. The CDR3 is made up of 14 amino acids. Per germline, CDR1 LNHDA and CDR2 SQIVND (reference sequence). V was clipped by 3 bases and J by 5 bases; unmatched bases: 5. The CDR3 DNA reads TGTGCCAGTAGTATGATTAGCGGGAGCCACGAGCAGTACTTC. Protein: CASSMISGSHEQYF.

The CDR3 nucleotides read TGTGCCAGCAGCTTAGGTTTAACTAGCGGGAGGGGAGAGACCCAGTACTTC. Its translation is CASSLGLTSGRGETQYF. This chain links TRBV11-2 with TRBJ2-5, with TRBD2 matching over 13 bases. The CDR3 is 17 residues long. With 1 base clipped from V and 4 bases from J, the junction kept 6 bases outside the gene matches. Germline loops: CDR1 SGHAT, CDR2 FQNNGV.

The chain uses TRBV7-3 and TRBJ2-3; 16 positions agree with TRBD2. Germline trimming cut 5 bases from V and 2 bases from J; bases unmatched to any gene: 4. The CDR3 covers 17 residues. Per the germline V gene, CDR1 is SGHTA and CDR2 is FQGTGA. In DNA, the CDR3 is TGTGCCAGCAGCCCCGGGACTAGCGGGAGGGCCACAGATACGCAGTATTTT. Translated: CASSPGTSGRATDTQYF.

The chain recombines TRBV9 with TRBJ1-1, with 8 bases identical to TRBD1. The CDR3 sequence is 13 residues long. The V segment lost 3 bases and the J segment 5 bases; nucleotides outside the gene matches: 3. Germline CDR1 is SGDLS and CDR2 is YYNGEE. In DNA form, the CDR3 reads TGTGCCAGCAGCGCCAGGGGGCGGACTGAAGCTTTCTTT. As protein: CASSARGRTEAFF.

This sequence joins TRBV5-1 and TRBJ2-2; D may be TRBD2 (5 bases). CDR3 size: 16 residues. V lost 0 bases and J lost 3, with 12 bases in between. The germline V gene encodes CDR1 SGHRS and CDR2 YFSETQ. CDR3 nucleotide sequence: TGCGCCAGCAGCTTGGTCGGGGAAATGGACACCGGGGAGCTGTTTTTT. Its translation is CASSLVGEMDTGELFF.

The rearrangement joins TRBV9 to TRBJ2-1, with 16 positions matching TRBD2. This CDR3 is built from 18 residues. Germline assignment: CDR1 SGDLS and CDR2 YYNGEE. V was pared by 3 bases and J by 0 bases, with 3 bases of the junction left unmatched. The CDR3 bases are TGTGCCAGCAGCGAGGGACTAGCGGGAGGGCCCTCCTACAATGAGCAGTTCTTC. Protein sequence: CASSEGLAGGPSYNEQFF.

J is TRBJ2-5 and V is TRBV20-1; no definite D call. CDR1 and CDR2 (germline): DFQATT, SNEGSKA (reference sequence). The CDR3 contains 11 residues. The V end lost 2 bases, the J end lost 5 bases, and 6 bases lay between the germline ends. CDR3: CSARPVETQYF. CDR3 nucleotides: TGCAGTGCTAGACCCGTGGAGACCCAGTACTTC.

The rearrangement joins TRBV2 to TRBJ2-3, with TRBD1 matching over 8 bases. The V gene end was trimmed by 9 bases and the J gene end by 2 bases; junction bases not matched to a gene: 10. The CDR3 runs to 15 residues. The germline V gene has CDR1 SNHLY and CDR2 FYNNEI. Here the CDR3 reads CARAGAGGPTDTQYF. The CDR3 DNA sequence: TGTGCCAGAGCTGGGGCAGGGGGCCCCACAGATACGCAGTATTTT.

This clone was counted only a few times. The J gene is TRBJ2-3, the V gene TRBV7-9, with D tentatively TRBD1 (6 bases). In germline, CDR1 is SEHNR, CDR2 FQNEAQ (reference sequence). V shed 5 bases and J shed 3 bases, with 12 bases lying between them. The CDR3 spans 14 residues. The CDR3 DNA reads as TGTGCCAGCAGCGCACAGGGTTTGACAGATACGCAGTATTTT. This encodes CASSAQGLTDTQYF.

The chain couples TRBV5-1 to TRBJ2-7; D is uncertain. The V end was cut by 0 bases, the J end by 2 bases, with 9 bases between. Germline loops: CDR1 SGHRS, CDR2 YFSETQ. The CDR3 is made up of 14 amino acids. The CDR3 is CASSLASTAYEQYF. In DNA, the CDR3 is TGCGCCAGCAGCTTGGCCTCAACTGCCTACGAGCAGTACTTC.

This clone was seen only a few times. V is TRBV30 and J is TRBJ2-1, with TRBD1 matching 7 bases. The trim removed 0 bases at V and 7 bases at J, leaving 6 bases unmatched. This CDR3 spans 14 amino acids. Germline lookup yields CDR1 GTSNPN and CDR2 SVGIG (reference sequence). The chain's CDR3 is CAWSVGQVINEQFF. The CDR3 DNA reads as TGTGCCTGGAGTGTAGGACAGGTGATAAATGAGCAGTTCTTC.

The chain links TRBV5-8 to TRBJ2-3; D not certain. With 6 bases removed from V and 4 bases from J, the gap between germline ends came to 12 bases. Germline CDR1 and CDR2: SGHTS and YDEGEE. The CDR3 is 13 amino acids. The CDR3 DNA reads TGTGCCAGCACCCTCAGGTGGGCAGATACGCAGTATTTT. Its translation: CASTLRWADTQYF.

The chain employs TRBV28 and TRBJ1-5; tentatively, D is TRBD1 (5 bases). V lost 9 bases, J lost 4 bases, and 16 bases lay in between. The CDR3 has 14 residues. Germline loops: CDR1 MDHEN, CDR2 SYDVKM. CDR3: CASKGTSPNQPQHF. The DNA of the CDR3 is TGTGCCAGTAAAGGGACTTCACCGAATCAGCCCCAGCATTTT.

V is TRBV14 and J is TRBJ1-4; 8 nucleotides agree with TRBD1. The CDR3 loop spans 17 amino acids. The germline V gene has CDR1 SGHDN and CDR2 FVKESK. J lost 8 bases, V lost 0 bases, and 11 bases had no gene match. The CDR3: CASSQEQGVTQEEKLFF. CDR3 DNA sequence: TGTGCCAGCAGCCAAGAACAGGGGGTGACCCAAGAGGAAAAACTGTTTTTT.

There are a few counts of this clone. The chain uses TRBV6-1 and TRBJ1-4; 8 bases are a match to TRBD1. Losses at the gene ends were 4 bases for V and 8 bases for J; bases not matched to a gene: 9. CDR3 length equals 15 residues. Germline-derived CDR1 and CDR2 are MNHNS and SASEGT. In DNA form, the CDR3 reads TGTGCCAGCAGTGTCGACAGGGGCGATGGCGAAAAACTGTTTTTT. It encodes CASSVDRGDGEKLFF.

The chain is built from TRBV6-1 and TRBJ1-1; D not certain. CDR3 length: 12 residues. CDR1 is MNHNS and CDR2 is SASEGT in the germline V gene. V was trimmed by 0 bases and J by 11 bases, leaving 10 bases between them. CDR3 coding DNA: TGTGCCAGCAGTGAAGCTATGTTATCGGCTTTCTTT. This encodes CASSEAMLSAFF.

The chain uses TRBV28 and TRBJ1-2; D is ambiguous. CDR3 size: 13 residues. CDR1 is MDHEN, CDR2 SYDVKM, per germline. The germline V and J ends were trimmed by 5 bases and 8 bases, with 15 bases remaining between them. Here the CDR3 DNA reads TGTGCCAGCAGTCCGACCCCGACTGGAGGCTACACCTTC. It codes for CASSPTPTGGYTF.

V is TRBV28 and J is TRBJ2-5, with 7 bases identical to TRBD1. Losses at the gene ends were 5 bases for V and 3 bases for J; bases not matched to a gene: 3. The CDR3 has 13 residues. Looked up from germline, CDR1 is MDHEN and CDR2 is SYDVKM. The CDR3 DNA follows: TGTGCCAGCAGTCTAACAGGGGAAGAGACCCAGTACTTC. Protein product: CASSLTGEETQYF.

This chain joins TRBV5-1 and TRBJ2-1; D remains unclear. CDR3 length: 15 amino acids. CDR1 and CDR2 (germline): SGHRS, YFSETQ. V lost 2 bases to trimming and J lost 8 bases, with 17 bases between them. In DNA, the CDR3 is TGCGCCAGCAGCTTAGGCCAGATTGGAAGCGATGAGCAGTTCTTC. It specifies CASSLGQIGSDEQFF.

The chain recombines TRBV14 with TRBJ2-7; 9 nucleotides agree with TRBD2. The V and J ends lost 2 bases and 2 bases, in that order; junction bases with no gene match: 10. CDR1 is SGHDN, CDR2 FVKESK, per germline. This CDR3 comprises 17 residues. The CDR3 nucleotides read TGTGCCAGCAGCCAATGGGGGACTAGCAATGACCCCTACGAGCAGTACTTC. Translating it yields CASSQWGTSNDPYEQYF.

This rearrangement joins TRBV4-2 to TRBJ2-1, with D maybe TRBD1 (5 bases). V lost 4 bases and J lost 5, with 12 bases in between. The CDR3 is 14 residues long. Germline V CDR1 and CDR2: LGHNA, YNFKEQ. CDR3 DNA sequence: TGTGCCAGCAGCCCAACCTTAGGGGACAATGAGCAGTTCTTC. Residues: CASSPTLGDNEQFF.